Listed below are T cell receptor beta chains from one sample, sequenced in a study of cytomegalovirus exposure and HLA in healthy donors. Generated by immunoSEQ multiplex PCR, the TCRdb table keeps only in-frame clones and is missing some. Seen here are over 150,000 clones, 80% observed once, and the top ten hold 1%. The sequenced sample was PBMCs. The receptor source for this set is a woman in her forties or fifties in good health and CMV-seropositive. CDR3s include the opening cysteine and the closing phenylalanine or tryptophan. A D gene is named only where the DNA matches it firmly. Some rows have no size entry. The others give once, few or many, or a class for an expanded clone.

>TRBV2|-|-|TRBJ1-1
TGTGCCAGCAGTGAAGTGCGGAGCACTAACACTGAAGCTTTCTTT
CASSEVRSTNTEAFF
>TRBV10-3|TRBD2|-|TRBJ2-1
TGTGCCATCAGCGCGGGGTCGGGAGGAAATGAGCAGTTCTTC
CAISAGSGGNEQFF
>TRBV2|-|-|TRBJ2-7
TGTGCCAGCAGTTCCGTGGCAAATTACGAGCAGTACTTC
CASSSVANYEQYF
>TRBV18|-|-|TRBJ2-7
TGTGCCAGCTCACCTGGGACTGCTTACGAGCAGTACTTC
CASSPGTAYEQYF
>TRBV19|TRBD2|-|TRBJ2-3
TGTGCCAGTAGAAGACTAGCGGGAACAGATACGCAGTATTTT
CASRRLAGTDTQYF
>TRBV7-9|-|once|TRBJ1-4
TGTTCCAGCAGCTTGGAGGCCTACCAAGGGTATGAAAAACTGTTTTTT
CSSSLEAYQGYEKLFF
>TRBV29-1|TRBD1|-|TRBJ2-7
TGCAGCGTTGAAGGGACAGGAACCTACGAGCAGTACTTC
CSVEGTGTYEQYF
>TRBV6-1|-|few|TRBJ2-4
TGTGCCAGCAGTGGACAGCTAGCCAAAAACATTCAGTACTTC
CASSGQLAKNIQYF
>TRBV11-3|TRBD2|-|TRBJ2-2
TGTGCCAGCAGTCGGGAGGAAATCGGGGAGCTGTTTTTT
CASSREEIGELFF
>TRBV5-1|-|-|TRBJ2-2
TGCGCCAGCAGCTCCTCTCAAGGAGACACCGGGGAGCTGTTTTTT
CASSSSQGDTGELFF
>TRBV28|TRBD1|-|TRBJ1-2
TGTGCCAGCAGTTTTTTGGGGGCAGGGGGACGGGACTATGGCTACACCTTC
CASSFLGAGGRDYGYTF
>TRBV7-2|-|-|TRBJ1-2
TGTGCCAGCAGCTTAGGTCGGGGGGTTAACTATGGCTACACCTTC
CASSLGRGVNYGYTF
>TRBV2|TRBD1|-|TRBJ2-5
TGTGCCAGCAGGCCTTACTTGGGACAGGGGGCGGGAGAGACCCAGTACTTC
CASRPYLGQGAGETQYF
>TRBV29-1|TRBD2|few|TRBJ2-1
TGCAGCGTTGGGGGGGCCCTCCGGACTAGCGGGAGTATAGTCTATGAGCAGTTCTTC
CSVGGALRTSGSIVYEQFF
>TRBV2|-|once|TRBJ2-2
TGTGCCAGCAGTGAAGCAGCTGGGGAGCTGTTTTTT
CASSEAAGELFF
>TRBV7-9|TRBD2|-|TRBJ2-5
TGTGCCAGCAGCATCCTTAGCGGGAGGGCCGGGAGTGAACAAGAGACCCGGTACTTC
CASSILSGRAGSEQETRYF
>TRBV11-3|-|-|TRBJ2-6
TGTGCCAGCAGCTTATCCTACTCTGGGGCCAACGTCCTGACTTTC
CASSLSYSGANVLTF
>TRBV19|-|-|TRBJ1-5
TGTGCCAGTACCTTGGGAGGGGGAAATCAGCCCCAGCATTTT
CASTLGGGNQPQHF
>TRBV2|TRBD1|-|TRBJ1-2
TGTGCCAGCAGTGACCGGCGCCAGGGGGATAGGTATGGCTACACCTTC
CASSDRRQGDRYGYTF
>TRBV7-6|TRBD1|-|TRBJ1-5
TGTGCCAGCAGCTTGACAGGGGGCGGTCCTGGCAATCAGCCCCAGCATTTT
CASSLTGGGPGNQPQHF
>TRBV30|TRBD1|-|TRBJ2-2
TGTGCCTGGAGTGCAGGGGGCGCGTACACCGGGGAGCTGTTTTTT
CAWSAGGAYTGELFF
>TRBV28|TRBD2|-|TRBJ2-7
TGTGCCAGCAGTTTCCGGACCCGATGGACTAGCGGGAGGGCCCCTTCCTACGAGCAGTACTTC
CASSFRTRWTSGRAPSYEQYF
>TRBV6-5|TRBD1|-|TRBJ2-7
TGTGCCAGCAGTCAGAGCCGGGACAGGGCAAGCAGGCAGTACTTC
CASSQSRDRASRQYF
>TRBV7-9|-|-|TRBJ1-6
TGTGCCAGCAGAAGAAATGTAGCGGGTAATTCACCCCTCCACTTT
CASRRNVAGNSPLHF
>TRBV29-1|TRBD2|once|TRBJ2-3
TGCAGCGTCAGGACTAGCGGGGGACCTACAGATACGCAGTATTTT
CSVRTSGGPTDTQYF
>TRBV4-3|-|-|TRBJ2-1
TGCGCCAGCAGCCAAGAATTGATAGCGAGGCCTTCCAATGAGCAGTTCTTC
CASSQELIARPSNEQFF
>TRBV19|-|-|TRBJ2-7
TGTGCCAGTGCGGGGTCCCCGGGCCACGAGCAGTACTTC
CASAGSPGHEQYF
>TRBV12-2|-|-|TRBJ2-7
TGTGCAAGTCGACTAGCATTTCCGACTAGAAGGCTTTTT
CASRLAFPTRRLF
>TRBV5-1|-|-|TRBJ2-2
TGCGCCAGCAGCTCCGACAGCTACTACACCGGGGAGCTGTTTTTT
CASSSDSYYTGELFF
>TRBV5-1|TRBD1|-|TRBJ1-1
TGCGCCAGCAGCTTAACCAGGGGGCGAGACACTGAAGCTTTCTTT
CASSLTRGRDTEAFF
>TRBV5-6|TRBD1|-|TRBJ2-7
TGTGCCAGCACGAAGACAGGGGGGCTCTACGAGCAGTACTTC
CASTKTGGLYEQYF
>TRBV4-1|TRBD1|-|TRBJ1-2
TGCGCCAGCAGCCAAACACCGGGACAGGCTAACTATGGCTACACCTTC
CASSQTPGQANYGYTF
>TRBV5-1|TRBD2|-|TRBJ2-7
TGCGCCAGCAGCCTAGGGACTAGCGGGTACAGGGAGACATACGAGCAGTACTTC
CASSLGTSGYRETYEQYF
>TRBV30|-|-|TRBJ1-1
TGTGCCTGGAGTGTAGAGTCTTTTGGTTCTGGATGGGCCCCCAACACTGAAGCTTTCTTT
CAWSVESFGSGWAPNTEAFF
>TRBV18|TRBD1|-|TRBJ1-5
TGTGCCAGCTCACCTGGGACAGGCCATCAGCCCCAGCATTTT
CASSPGTGHQPQHF